The 21 T cell receptor beta chains listed next were all sequenced from one sample in a study of blood T cells in healthy people across ages. Primed by a sample-barcoded 5' primer and a J-beta primer mix, a second PCR proceeded for about 6 to 12 cycles. TCRdb processed the 5' RACE reads anew with MiXCR; each CDR3 protein has one entry. The table includes 1.2 million to 1.5 million distinct CDR3 sequences, 59% detected once. Sequences were obtained from blood. The receptors were sampled from a man aged 18 to 29 in good health.

The chain joins TRBV4-2 to TRBJ1-1; 9 positions agree with TRBD1. This CDR3 contains 15 residues. Germline V gene data show CDR1 as LGHNA and CDR2 as YNFKEQ. The junction had 8 bases not matched to a gene; V was cut back by 4 bases and J by 5 bases. DNA for the CDR3: TGTGCCAGCAGCCCATACAGGGGGCCGAGGACTGAAGCTTTCTTT. Amino acid sequence: CASSPYRGPRTEAFF.

J is TRBJ2-4 and V is TRBV2, with D unresolved. The CDR3 length is 13 residues. The V and J ends lost 7 bases and 5 bases respectively, with 12 bases between them. Germline CDR1 reads SNHLY; CDR2 reads FYNNEI. The CDR3 loop reads CASNTVLENIQYF. CDR3 nucleotide sequence: TGTGCCAGCAATACGGTGCTAGAAAACATTCAGTACTTC.

This chain links TRBV2 with TRBJ2-3, with D unresolved. The CDR3 loop spans 16 amino acids. V lost 6 bases and J lost 1, with 17 bases in between. Germline V lookup: CDR1 SNHLY, CDR2 FYNNEI. DNA of the CDR3: TGTGCCAGCAGCGTCACCCCCGTGCAGGGCACAGATACGCAGTATTTT. This gives the protein CASSVTPVQGTDTQYF.

The chain combines TRBV5-1 with TRBJ2-7; tentatively, D is TRBD2 (6 bases). This CDR3 has 16 amino acids. The ends were cut back, 4 bases at V and 7 bases at J, with 24 bases in the middle. Germline-derived CDR1 and CDR2 are SGHRS and YFSETQ. The chain's CDR3 is CASSPVLATPTGEQYF. CDR3 coding DNA: TGCGCCAGCAGCCCGGTGCTAGCGACTCCTACGGGGGAGCAGTACTTC. Full variable domain (missing parts from reference TRBV5-1 and TRBJ2-7): KAGVTQTPRYLIKTRGQQVTLSCSPISGHRSVSWYQQTPGQGLQFLFEYFSETQRNKGNFPGRFSGRQFSNSRSEMNVSTLELGDSALYLCASSPVLATPTGEQYFGPGTRLTVT.

The chain has TRBV14 and TRBJ1-1; a possible D gene is TRBD1 (5 bases). V lost 0 bases to trimming and J lost 0 bases, with 11 bases between them. The CDR3 is 16 residues long. The germline gives CDR1 SGHDN, CDR2 FVKESK. The CDR3 protein is CASSQDNRHLNTEAFF. CDR3 nucleotides: TGTGCCAGCAGCCAAGATAACAGGCACCTGAACACTGAAGCTTTCTTT.

The CDR3 sequence: CASSQEMGRPYNEQYF. The CDR3 DNA sequence: TGTGCCAGCAGCCAAGAAATGGGGCGGCCCTACAATGAGCAGTACTTC. The genes are TRBV3-1 and TRBJ2-7, with D perhaps TRBD1 (5 bases). The CDR3 contains 16 residues. Trimming left V 0 bases short and J 7 bases short, with 19 bases between. The germline V gene encodes CDR1 LGHDT and CDR2 YNNKEL (reference sequence).

This clonotype was detected only once. The chain has TRBV13 and TRBJ2-7; TRBD2 is a possible D gene (7 bases). V was clipped by 5 bases and J by 2 bases, with 13 bases between them. The germline V gene encodes CDR1 PRHDT and CDR2 FYEKMQ (reference sequence). The CDR3 spans 14 residues. The CDR3 sequence is CASSPRGDTYEQYF. CDR3 DNA: TGTGCCAGCAGCCCCCGGGGGGACACCTACGAGCAGTACTTC.

The chain employs TRBV2 and TRBJ2-1; TRBD2 matches 16 bases. The CDR3 length is 17 residues. Germline V gene sequence: CDR1 SNHLY, CDR2 FYNNEI. V dropped 6 bases and J dropped 3; count of bases not matched to a gene: 5. The CDR3 DNA sequence: TGTGCCAGCAGACCGGGACTAGCGGGGGGGTTCTACAATGAGCAGTTCTTC. Residues: CASRPGLAGGFYNEQFF.

The chain carries TRBV6-5 and TRBJ2-1; D ambiguous. The end of the DNA is better explained by TRBJ2-7, so the J call may be wrong. The CDR3 length is 13 residues. In germline, CDR1 is MNHEY, CDR2 SVGAGI. The CDR3 coding sequence is TGTGCCAGCAGTTACGGGGAAGGCAATGAGCAGTACTTC. Translation: CASSYGEGNEQYF.

The J gene is TRBJ1-2, the V gene TRBV7-9, with a possible D match to TRBD1 (5 bases). Per germline, CDR1 SEHNR and CDR2 FQNEAQ (reference sequence). Trimming took off 8 bases at V and 3 bases at J, with 13 bases between the two ends. This CDR3 spans 13 amino acids. The CDR3 sequence is CASLVTEDYGYTF. CDR3 nucleotide sequence: TGTGCCAGCCTTGTGACAGAGGACTATGGCTACACCTTC.

The rearrangement joins TRBV11-2 to TRBJ2-1; 9 nucleotides agree with TRBD2. V lost 3 bases to trimming and J lost 2 bases; unmatched junction nucleotides: 14. The germline CDR1 and CDR2 sequences are SGHAT and FQNNGV. The CDR3 extends over 19 amino acids. Here the CDR3 reads CASSFNPGLAVSTYNEQFF. DNA of the CDR3: TGTGCCAGCAGCTTCAATCCGGGACTAGCCGTGTCTACCTACAATGAGCAGTTCTTC.

The chain links TRBV5-5 to TRBJ2-3, with a weak D call TRBD1 (6 bases). The CDR3 spans 14 residues. V lost 6 bases, J lost 0 bases, and 11 bases lay in between. CDR1 and CDR2 (germline): SGHKS, YYEKEE (reference sequence). CDR3 sequence reads: CASIYRASTDTQYF. The CDR3 coding sequence is TGTGCCAGCATCTACAGGGCTAGCACAGATACGCAGTATTTT.

This clonotype was observed a single time. The genes are TRBV11-2 and TRBJ2-2; tentatively, D is TRBD2 (6 bases). Trimming stripped 5 bases from V and 1 base from J, with 14 bases between. The germline gives CDR1 SGHAT, CDR2 FQNNGV. This CDR3 has 16 residues. CDR3 sequence: CASSVKTSLNTGELFF. CDR3 DNA sequence: TGTGCCAGCAGCGTCAAGACTAGTCTGAACACCGGGGAGCTGTTTTTT.

V usage is TRBV12-3 or TRBV12-4 and J usage is TRBJ2-7, with TRBD2 matching over 9 bases. The end of the DNA fits TRBJ2-5 better, so the J call may be wrong. The length of the CDR3 is 16 residues. The CDR3 spells CASIFGLARRGETQYF. In DNA, the CDR3 is TGTGCCAGCATTTTCGGACTAGCGAGAAGAGGAGAGACCCAGTACTTC.

In nucleotides, the CDR3 is TGTGCCAGCAAGAGAGTTCTTATGCGGGGCAATCAGCCCCAGCATTTT. Translation: CASKRVLMRGNQPQHF. This sequence joins TRBV28 and TRBJ1-5; unclear D gene. The CDR3 length is 16 residues. The V gene lost 7 bases and the J gene lost 2 bases, with 18 bases spanning the gap. Germline V gene data show CDR1 as MDHEN and CDR2 as SYDVKM.

This chain uses TRBV2 with TRBJ2-3; D uncertain. There are 13 residues in the CDR3. The V gene lost 3 bases and the J gene lost 4 bases, with 8 bases spanning the gap. Looked up from germline, CDR1 is SNHLY and CDR2 is FYNNEI. DNA for the CDR3: TGTGCCAGCAGTGAGTTGGTCCCAGATACGCAGTATTTT. Translation: CASSELVPDTQYF.

The V call is TRBV5-1, the J call TRBJ2-5; the D is unclear. The CDR3 spans 14 residues. Trimming left V 4 bases short and J 0 bases short, with 10 bases between. Germline CDR1 reads SGHRS; CDR2 reads YFSETQ. The CDR3 here is CASSQLSYQETQYF. As DNA, the CDR3 is TGCGCCAGCAGCCAGCTATCCTACCAAGAGACCCAGTACTTC.

The chain employs TRBV12-3 or TRBV12-4 and TRBJ2-7; perhaps TRBD1 as D (5 bases). V was trimmed by 5 bases and J by 7 bases, leaving 15 bases between them. The CDR3 extends over 13 amino acids. The DNA for the CDR3 is TGTGCCAGCAGTCCGCAGGGTATTAGGGAGCAGTACTTC. It is translated as CASSPQGIREQYF.

This chain joins TRBV5-6 and TRBJ2-7; 7 bases line up with TRBD2. Germline assignment: CDR1 SGHDT and CDR2 YYEEEE. The CDR3 covers 14 residues. With 6 bases clipped from V and 0 bases from J, the junction kept 6 bases outside the gene matches. Here the CDR3 reads CASTVTGGSYEQYF. The CDR3 DNA follows: TGTGCCAGCACCGTAACGGGAGGCTCCTACGAGCAGTACTTC.

The chain couples TRBV20-1 to TRBJ2-1, with 8 bases matching TRBD2. CDR1 is DFQATT, CDR2 SNEGSKA, per germline (reference sequence). Unmatched junction bases numbered 7, after V lost 4 bases and J lost 2 bases. The CDR3 is 15 amino acids. The CDR3 sequence: CSATNLAGTYNEQFF. Written as DNA, the CDR3 is TGCAGTGCTACGAACCTAGCGGGTACCTACAATGAGCAGTTCTTC.

The CDR3 DNA reads as TGTGCCAGCAGCCAGGGGGACGGACTTAGCAATCAGCCCCAGCATTTT. It specifies CASSQGDGLSNQPQHF. V is TRBV11-2 and J is TRBJ1-5; 7 bases map to TRBD1. CDR3 length: 16 amino acids. CDR1 and CDR2 from the germline V gene are SGHAT and FQNNGV. J was trimmed by 0 bases and V by 5 bases; bases with no gene match: 7.